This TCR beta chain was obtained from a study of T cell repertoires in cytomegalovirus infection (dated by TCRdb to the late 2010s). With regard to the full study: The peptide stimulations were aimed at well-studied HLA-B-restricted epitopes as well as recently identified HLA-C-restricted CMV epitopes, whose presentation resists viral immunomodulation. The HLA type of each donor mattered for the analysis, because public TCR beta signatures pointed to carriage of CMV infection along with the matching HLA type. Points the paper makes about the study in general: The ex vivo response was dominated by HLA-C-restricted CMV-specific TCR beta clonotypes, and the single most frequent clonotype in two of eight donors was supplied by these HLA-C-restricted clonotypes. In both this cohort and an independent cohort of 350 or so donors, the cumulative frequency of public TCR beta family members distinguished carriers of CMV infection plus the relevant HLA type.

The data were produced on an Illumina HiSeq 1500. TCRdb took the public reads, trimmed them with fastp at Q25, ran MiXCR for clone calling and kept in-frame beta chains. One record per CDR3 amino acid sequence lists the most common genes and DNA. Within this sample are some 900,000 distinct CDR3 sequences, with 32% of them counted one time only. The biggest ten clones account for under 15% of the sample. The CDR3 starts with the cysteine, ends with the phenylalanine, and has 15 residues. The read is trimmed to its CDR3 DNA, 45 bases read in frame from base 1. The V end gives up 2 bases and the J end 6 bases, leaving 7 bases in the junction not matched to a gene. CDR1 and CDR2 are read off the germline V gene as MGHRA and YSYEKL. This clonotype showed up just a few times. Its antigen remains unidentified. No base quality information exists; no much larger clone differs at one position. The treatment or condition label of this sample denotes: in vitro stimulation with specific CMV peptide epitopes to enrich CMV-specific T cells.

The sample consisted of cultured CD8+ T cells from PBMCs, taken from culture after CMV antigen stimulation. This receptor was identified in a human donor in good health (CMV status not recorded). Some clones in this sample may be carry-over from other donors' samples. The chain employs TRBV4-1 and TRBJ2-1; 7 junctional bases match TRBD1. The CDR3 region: CASSQTDRRVNEQFF. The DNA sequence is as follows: TGCGCCAGCAGCCAAACGGACAGGAGAGTCAATGAGCAGTTCTTC.